These 27 T cell receptor beta chains originate from one sample sequenced in a study of T cell repertoires in cytomegalovirus infection. Their cognate antigens are unknown. TCRdb reprocessed the reads with MiXCR, giving one entry per CDR3 protein. Of about 770,000 distinct CDR3 sequences in the sample, just under 30% were seen once. Here the sequenced sample was cultured CD8+ T cells from PBMCs, taken from culture after CMV antigen stimulation. The source of these receptors is a human donor in good health (CMV status not recorded). Some clones in this sample may be carry-over from other donors' samples.

This clonotype was seen more than once but under ten times. This chain joins TRBV5-1 and TRBJ1-3; D gene uncertain. V lost 4 bases, J lost 6 bases, and 17 bases lay in between. The germline CDR1 and CDR2 sequences are SGHRS and YFSETQ. The CDR3 contains 15 residues. The CDR3 sequence is CASSPENARENTIYF. For the CDR3, the DNA is TGCGCCAGCAGCCCGGAAAACGCCCGCGAAAACACCATATATTTT.

V and J are TRBV7-6 and TRBJ2-1; the match to TRBD2 covers 7 bases. In germline, CDR1 is SGHVS, CDR2 FNYEAQ. CDR3 size: 14 residues. The V segment lost 8 bases and the J segment 4 bases; nucleotides outside the gene matches: 8. The CDR3: CASLAGGVYNEQFF. CDR3 nucleotide sequence: TGTGCCAGCTTGGCTGGGGGGGTTTACAATGAGCAGTTCTTC. The whole variable domain, filled in from reference TRBV7-6 and TRBJ2-1, reads GAGVSQSPRYKVTKRGQDVALRCDPISGHVSLYWYRQALGQGPEFLTYFNYEAQQDKSGLPNDRFSAERPEGSISTLTIQRTEQRDSAMYRCASLAGGVYNEQFFGPGTRLTVL.

In its sample, this clonotype was seen many times. The chain has TRBV7-2 and TRBJ2-7; 7 bases fit TRBD2. V was pared by 5 bases and J by 2 bases, with 18 bases of the junction left unmatched. CDR3 length: 18 residues. The germline gives CDR1 SGHTA, CDR2 FQGNSA. CDR3 loop: CASSGGHGLVFLTYEQYV. DNA of the CDR3: TGTGCCAGCAGCGGAGGACACGGACTAGTGTTTCTGACCTACGAGCAGTACGTC.

As regards this clonotype: The germline gene is not matched at one end of the junction; a read error may be the cause. The chain carries TRBV7-7 and TRBJ2-3, with 8 bases that match TRBD2. The CDR3 spans 17 residues. Germline-derived CDR1 and CDR2 are SSHAT and FNYEAQ (reference sequence). The CDR3 region is CASSLGPPGGVTDTQYF. CDR3 DNA: TGTGCTAGCAGCTTAGGTCCCCCCGGGGGGGTTACTGATACGCAGTATTTT.

The chain recombines TRBV27 with TRBJ2-3; the match to TRBD2 covers 12 bases. J lost 6 bases, V lost 2 bases, and 9 bases had no gene match. The germline gives CDR1 MNHEY, CDR2 SMNVEV (reference sequence). The CDR3 sequence is 17 residues long. The CDR3 DNA reads as TGTGCCAGCAGTTTACCTAGCGGGGGGGCCGGAGAGGATACGCAGTATTTT. Translating gives CASSLPSGGAGEDTQYF.

This clonotype was seen ten or more times. The chain combines TRBV12-3 or TRBV12-4 with TRBJ1-5, with TRBD1 identical over 8 bases. This CDR3 contains 15 residues. Unmatched junction bases numbered 8, after V lost 6 bases and J lost 4 bases. CDR3 region: CASSPPGQVNQPQHF. The DNA of the CDR3 is TGTGCCAGCAGCCCACCGGGACAGGTAAATCAGCCCCAGCATTTT.

This clonotype was seen more than once but under ten times. The CDR3 loop reads CASRTGNNEQFF. The DNA of the CDR3 is TGTGCCAGCAGGACCGGAAACAATGAGCAGTTCTTC. V usage is TRBV7-2 and J usage is TRBJ2-1; no definite D call. This CDR3 has 12 residues. Deletions cut 6 bases from V and 5 bases from J, with 8 bases between. Germline CDR1 is SGHTA and CDR2 is FQGNSA.

This clonotype was picked up a small number of times. In nucleotides, the CDR3 is TGTGCCAGCAGTCGCACTGGGGGGGCGCGTATAAATCAGCCCCAGCATTTT. Translated: CASSRTGGARINQPQHF. The genes are TRBV27 and TRBJ1-5, with D possibly TRBD1 on 6 matching bases. Trimming stripped 5 bases from V and 4 bases from J, with 21 bases between. The CDR3 is made up of 17 amino acids. Germline V CDR1 and CDR2: MNHEY, SMNVEV (reference sequence).

This clonotype was seen only a few times. The V call is TRBV12-3 or TRBV12-4, the J call TRBJ2-1, with D unclear. V was clipped by 6 bases and J by 0 bases, with 12 bases between them. The CDR3 is 15 residues long. The CDR3 sequence is CASRSPWGSYNEQFF. Here the CDR3 DNA reads TGTGCCAGCAGATCCCCCTGGGGCTCCTACAATGAGCAGTTCTTC.

J is TRBJ2-6 and V is TRBV7-6; the D gene is possibly TRBD1 (6 bases). Germline V gives CDR1 SGHVS, CDR2 FNYEAQ. The V end lost 3 bases, the J end lost 2 bases, and 17 bases lay between the germline ends. The CDR3 runs to 18 residues. The CDR3 here is CASSFPIRTEAGANVLTF. The CDR3 DNA reads as TGTGCCAGCAGCTTTCCGATTCGGACAGAAGCTGGGGCCAACGTCCTGACTTTC. Complete variable domain (other parts from reference TRBV7-6 and TRBJ2-6): GAGVSQSPRYKVTKRGQDVALRCDPISGHVSLYWYRQALGQGPEFLTYFNYEAQQDKSGLPNDRFSAERPEGSISTLTIQRTEQRDSAMYRCASSFPIRTEAGANVLTFGAGSRLTVL.

This clonotype was counted between two and nine times. This chain uses TRBV7-6 with TRBJ1-2; possibly TRBD1 for D (5 bases). This CDR3 region has 16 residues. Germline V gene sequence: CDR1 SGHVS, CDR2 FNYEAQ. V dropped 2 bases and J dropped 4 bases, with 17 bases sitting between them. The DNA of the CDR3 is TGTGCCAGCAGCTTAAGGCGGGGGTTTCTCCCCTATGGCTACACCTTC. Residues: CASSLRRGFLPYGYTF.

The table lists this clonotype with many counts. The chain carries TRBV7-2 and TRBJ2-1; no clear D. V was pared by 7 bases and J by 5 bases, with 33 bases between. The CDR3 has 20 amino acids. Germline CDR1 and CDR2: SGHTA and FQGNSA. This CDR3 reads CASKGRVPPWNILVHNEQFF. CDR3 coding DNA: TGTGCCAGCAAGGGCCGGGTCCCCCCTTGGAATATTCTAGTTCACAATGAGCAGTTCTTC.

This clonotype has just a few counts. J is TRBJ2-7 and V is TRBV5-6, with 7 bases matching TRBD1. The germline gives CDR1 SGHDT, CDR2 YYEEEE. J gave up 5 bases and V 0 bases, and 8 bases lay outside the gene matches. This CDR3 is built from 15 residues. Here the CDR3 DNA reads TGTGCCAGCAGCTTGGTCTCTCCCACAGGGGACGAGCAGTACGTC. Protein sequence: CASSLVSPTGDEQYV.

This clonotype has only a few counts. The V gene is TRBV6-5, the J gene TRBJ2-3; weak D call: TRBD1 (5 bases). Per germline, CDR1 MNHEY and CDR2 SVGAGI. The V end lost 3 bases, the J end lost 0 bases, and 19 bases lay between the germline ends. The CDR3 loop spans 18 amino acids. CDR3 region: CASSYRIRVSGSTDTQYF. The DNA for the CDR3 is TGTGCCAGCAGTTATCGAATCAGGGTGTCTGGGAGCACAGATACGCAGTATTTT.

This clonotype was observed a few times. The chain combines TRBV6-8 with TRBJ2-5; 11 bases line up with TRBD2. CDR1 is MNHGY, CDR2 SAAAGT, per germline. J lost 7 bases, V lost 8 bases, and 9 bases had no gene match. CDR3 length equals 14 residues. The CDR3 DNA sequence: TGTGCCAGCCCCACTAGCGGGGGTTATGGGACCCAGTACTTC. Its translation is CASPTSGGYGTQYF.

This clonotype was seen more than once but under ten times. The gene calls are TRBV28 and TRBJ2-7; tentatively, D is TRBD1 (6 bases). The CDR3 loop spans 14 amino acids. CDR1 and CDR2 from the germline V gene are MDHEN and SYDVKM. Trimming removed 6 bases at V and 0 bases at J, with 12 bases between. CDR3 DNA sequence: TGTGCCAGCAGCAACAGGGCCCCCTCCTACGAGCAGTACGTC. Its protein product is CASSNRAPSYEQYV.

This chain connects TRBV7-6 to TRBJ1-1; D gene ambiguous. Germline lookup yields CDR1 SGHVS and CDR2 FNYEAQ. V dropped 2 bases and J dropped 0 bases, with 7 bases sitting between them. This CDR3 has 14 amino acids. The CDR3, as DNA: TGTGCCAGCAGCTTATTACAGCTGAACACTGAAGCTTTCTTT. Protein sequence: CASSLLQLNTEAFF.

This clonotype has just one count. Relative to the germline gene, one junction end is altered; a read error may explain this. The chain couples TRBV7-8 to TRBJ2-3, with 8 nucleotides matching TRBD2. This CDR3 region has 15 residues. Germline V gene sequence: CDR1 SGHVS, CDR2 FQNEAQ. This CDR3 reads CVSSLVASGTDTQYF. CDR3 DNA sequence: TGTGTCAGCAGCTTAGTTGCTAGCGGGACAGATACGCAGTATTTT.

A few counts support this clonotype. The rearrangement uses TRBV6-1 and TRBJ2-7, with 7 positions matching TRBD2. J was trimmed by 0 bases and V by 0 bases; bases with no gene match: 5. The CDR3 consists of 16 residues. The germline V gene encodes CDR1 MNHNS and CDR2 SASEGT. This chain's CDR3 is CASSEAPGGFSYEQYV. The CDR3 coding sequence is TGTGCCAGCAGTGAAGCGCCCGGGGGGTTCTCCTACGAGCAGTACGTC.

The chain joins TRBV6-2 or TRBV6-3 to TRBJ2-1; no reliable D call. Germline CDR1 and CDR2: MNHEY and SVGEGT. Trimming took off 6 bases at V and 0 bases at J, with 18 bases between the two ends. The CDR3 runs to 17 residues. The CDR3 coding sequence is TGTGCCAGCAGACACCCCAATGCGGAGAGCTCCTACAATGAGCAGTTCTTC. This codes for CASRHPNAESSYNEQFF.

This chain links TRBV7-8 with TRBJ1-1; no clear D. The germline gives CDR1 SGHVS, CDR2 FQNEAQ. The CDR3 spans 13 residues. Trimming cost V 5 bases and J 10 bases, with 17 bases left between them. The CDR3 is CASSPTVLGRAFF. As DNA, the CDR3 is TGTGCCAGCAGCCCCACGGTGTTGGGTCGAGCTTTCTTT.

J is TRBJ2-7 and V is TRBV4-2; D call uncertain. The V and J ends lost 1 base and 1 base respectively, with 11 bases between them. Germline CDR1 is LGHNA and CDR2 is YNFKEQ. CDR3 size: 15 residues. CDR3 nucleotides: TGTGCCAGCAGCCAAGCCCTAGACATTTCCTACGAGCAGTACGTC. Translation: CASSQALDISYEQYV.

This clonotype was detected only a few times. The rearrangement uses TRBV20-1 and TRBJ2-3; a possible D gene is TRBD2 (9 bases). Between the trimmed V and J ends, which lost 0 bases and 4 bases, there was a span of 23 bases. Germline loops: CDR1 DFQATT, CDR2 SNEGSKA (reference sequence). This CDR3 comprises 18 residues. CDR3 residues: CSAREAFRGLAGPDTQYF. CDR3 DNA sequence: TGCAGTGCTAGAGAGGCCTTCAGGGGGCTAGCGGGGCCAGATACGCAGTATTTT.

This clonotype was detected many times. V is TRBV14 and J is TRBJ2-3; the D is unclear. CDR1 and CDR2 from the germline V gene are SGHDN and FVKESK. The CDR3 spans 15 residues. V shed 2 bases and J shed 0 bases, with 9 bases lying between them. The DNA for the CDR3 is TGTGCCAGCAGCCAAAGAGCGCTGAGCACAGATACGCAGTATTTT. The encoded protein is CASSQRALSTDTQYF.

The CDR3 nucleotides are TGTGCCAGCAGCCAAGATCGAAAAGTCCACGGGGAGCTGTTTTTT. Protein product: CASSQDRKVHGELFF. V gene TRBV4-2 combines with J gene TRBJ2-2, with no clear D. V was shortened by 0 bases and J by 7 bases, with 12 bases between the two germline ends. Germline V gene lookup returns CDR1 LGHNA and CDR2 YNFKEQ. This CDR3 spans 15 amino acids.

The chain employs TRBV2 and TRBJ2-1; D gene ambiguous. This CDR3 is built from 16 residues. In germline, CDR1 is SNHLY, CDR2 FYNNEI. The V gene lost 1 base and the J gene lost 2 bases, with 12 bases spanning the gap. The CDR3 sequence is CASSEDGQRAYNEQFF. The CDR3 DNA sequence: TGTGCCAGCAGTGAAGACGGCCAAAGGGCCTACAATGAGCAGTTCTTC.

The genes are TRBV20-1 and TRBJ2-1; D is undetermined. Deletions cut 5 bases from V and 9 bases from J, with 11 bases between. The CDR3 has 11 residues. Germline V lookup: CDR1 DFQATT, CDR2 SNEGSKA (reference sequence). The CDR3 region has the DNA TGCAGTGCTGCCTACATGGGTGAGCAGTTCTTC. Translating gives CSAAYMGEQFF.